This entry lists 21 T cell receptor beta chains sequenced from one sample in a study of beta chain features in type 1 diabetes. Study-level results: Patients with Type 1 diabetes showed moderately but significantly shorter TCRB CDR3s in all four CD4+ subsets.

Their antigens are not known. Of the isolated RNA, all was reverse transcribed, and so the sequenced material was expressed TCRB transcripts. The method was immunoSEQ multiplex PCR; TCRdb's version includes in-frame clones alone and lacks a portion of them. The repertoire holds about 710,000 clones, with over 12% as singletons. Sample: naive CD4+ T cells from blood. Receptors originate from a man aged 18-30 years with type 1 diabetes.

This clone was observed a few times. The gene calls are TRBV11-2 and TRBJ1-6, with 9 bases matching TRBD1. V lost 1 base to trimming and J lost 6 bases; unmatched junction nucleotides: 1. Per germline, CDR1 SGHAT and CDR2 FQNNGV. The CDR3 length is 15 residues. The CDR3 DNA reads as TGTGCCAGCAGCTTAGGGGGACAGGGTAATTCACCCCTCCACTTT. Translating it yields CASSLGGQGNSPLHF.

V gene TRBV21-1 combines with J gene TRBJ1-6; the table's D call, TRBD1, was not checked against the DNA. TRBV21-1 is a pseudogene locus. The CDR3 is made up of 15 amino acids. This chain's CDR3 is CASSSTGGYNSPLHF. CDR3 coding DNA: TGTGCCAGCAGCAGTACAGGGGGCTATAATTCACCCCTCCACTTT.

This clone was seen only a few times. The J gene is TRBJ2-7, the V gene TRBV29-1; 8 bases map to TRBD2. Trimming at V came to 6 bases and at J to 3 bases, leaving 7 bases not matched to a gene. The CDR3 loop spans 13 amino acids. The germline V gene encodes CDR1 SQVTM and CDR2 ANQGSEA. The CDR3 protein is CSVGGTRDYEQYF. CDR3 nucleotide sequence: TGCAGCGTCGGTGGGACTAGAGACTACGAGCAGTACTTC.

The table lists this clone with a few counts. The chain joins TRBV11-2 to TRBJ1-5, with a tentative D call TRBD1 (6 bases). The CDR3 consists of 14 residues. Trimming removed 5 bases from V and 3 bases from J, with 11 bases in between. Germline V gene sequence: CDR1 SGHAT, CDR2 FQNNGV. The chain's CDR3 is CASSPQGTNQPQHF. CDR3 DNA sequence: TGTGCCAGCAGCCCACAGGGTACCAATCAGCCCCAGCATTTT.

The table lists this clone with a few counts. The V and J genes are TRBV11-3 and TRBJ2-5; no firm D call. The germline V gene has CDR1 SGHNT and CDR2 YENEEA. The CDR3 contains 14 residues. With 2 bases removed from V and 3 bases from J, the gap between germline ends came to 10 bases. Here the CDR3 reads CASSLRRNEETQYF. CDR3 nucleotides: TGTGCCAGCAGCTTACGCCGGAACGAAGAGACCCAGTACTTC.

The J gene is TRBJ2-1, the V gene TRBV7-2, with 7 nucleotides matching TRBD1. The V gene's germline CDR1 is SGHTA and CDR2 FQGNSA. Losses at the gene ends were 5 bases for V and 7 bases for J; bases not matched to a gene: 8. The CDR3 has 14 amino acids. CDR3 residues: CASSPNRGPNEQFF. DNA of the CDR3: TGTGCCAGCAGCCCCAACAGGGGTCCTAATGAGCAGTTCTTC.

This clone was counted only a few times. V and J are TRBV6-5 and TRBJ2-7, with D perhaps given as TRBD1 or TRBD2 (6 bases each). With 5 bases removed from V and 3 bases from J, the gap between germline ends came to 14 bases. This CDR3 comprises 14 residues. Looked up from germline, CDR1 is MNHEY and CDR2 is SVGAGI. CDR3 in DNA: TGTGCCAGCAGTCGCCCGGGGGCTTACTACGAGCAGTACTTC. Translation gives CASSRPGAYYEQYF.

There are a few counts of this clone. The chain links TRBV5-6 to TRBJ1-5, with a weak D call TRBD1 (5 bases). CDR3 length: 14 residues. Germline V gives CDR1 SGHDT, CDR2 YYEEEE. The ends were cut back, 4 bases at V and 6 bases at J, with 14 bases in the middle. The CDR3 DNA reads TGTGCCAGCAGCCAGGGCGGTGGAGGTCAGCCCCAGCATTTT. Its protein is CASSQGGGGQPQHF.

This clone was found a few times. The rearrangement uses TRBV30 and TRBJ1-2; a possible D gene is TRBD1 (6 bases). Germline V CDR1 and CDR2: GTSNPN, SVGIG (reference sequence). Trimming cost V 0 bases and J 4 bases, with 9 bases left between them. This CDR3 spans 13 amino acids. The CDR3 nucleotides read TGTGCCTGGAGTGTACAGGGATTCTATGGCTACACCTTC. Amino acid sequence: CAWSVQGFYGYTF.

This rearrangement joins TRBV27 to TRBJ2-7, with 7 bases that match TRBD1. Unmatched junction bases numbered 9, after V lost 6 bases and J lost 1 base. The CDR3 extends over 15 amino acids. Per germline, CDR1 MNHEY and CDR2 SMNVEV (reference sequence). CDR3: CASSPSGQKSYEQYF. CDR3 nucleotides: TGTGCCAGCAGCCCTTCGGGACAGAAATCCTACGAGCAGTACTTC.

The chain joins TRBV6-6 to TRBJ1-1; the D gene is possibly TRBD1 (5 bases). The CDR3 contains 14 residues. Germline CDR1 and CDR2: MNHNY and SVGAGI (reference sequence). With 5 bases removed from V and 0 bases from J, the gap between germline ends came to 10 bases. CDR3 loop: CASSPQALNTEAFF. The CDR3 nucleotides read TGTGCCAGCAGTCCACAGGCTCTGAACACTGAAGCTTTCTTT.

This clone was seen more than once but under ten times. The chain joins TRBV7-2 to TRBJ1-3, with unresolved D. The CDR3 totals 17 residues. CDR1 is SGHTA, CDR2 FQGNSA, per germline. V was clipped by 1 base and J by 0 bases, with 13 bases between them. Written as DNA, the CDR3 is TGTGCCAGCAGCTTAGACCTGGCAGCCTTCTCTGGAAACACCATATATTTT. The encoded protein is CASSLDLAAFSGNTIYF.

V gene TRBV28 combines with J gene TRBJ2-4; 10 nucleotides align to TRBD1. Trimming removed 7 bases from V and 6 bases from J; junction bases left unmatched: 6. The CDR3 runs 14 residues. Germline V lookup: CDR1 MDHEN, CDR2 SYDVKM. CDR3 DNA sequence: TGTGCCAGCATATCAGGACAGGGGGGAAACATTCAGTACTTC. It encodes CASISGQGGNIQYF.

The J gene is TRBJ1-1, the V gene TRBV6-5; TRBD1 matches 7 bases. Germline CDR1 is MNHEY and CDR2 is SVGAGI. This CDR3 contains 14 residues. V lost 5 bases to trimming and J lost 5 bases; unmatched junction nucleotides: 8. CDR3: CASSHRGGGTEAFF. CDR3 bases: TGTGCCAGCAGTCACAGGGGAGGAGGGACTGAAGCTTTCTTT.

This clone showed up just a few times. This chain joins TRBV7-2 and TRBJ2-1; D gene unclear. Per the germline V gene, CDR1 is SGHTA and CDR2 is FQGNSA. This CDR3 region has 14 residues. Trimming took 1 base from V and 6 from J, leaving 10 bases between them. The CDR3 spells CASSLVVSSNEQFF. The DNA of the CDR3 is TGTGCCAGCAGCTTAGTGGTTAGCTCCAATGAGCAGTTCTTC.

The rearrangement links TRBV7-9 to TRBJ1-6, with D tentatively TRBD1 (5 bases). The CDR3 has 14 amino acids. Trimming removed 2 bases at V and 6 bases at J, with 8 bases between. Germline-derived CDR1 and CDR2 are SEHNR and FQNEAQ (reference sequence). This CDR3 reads CASSLTRANSPLHF. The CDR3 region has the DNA TGTGCCAGCAGCTTAACCAGGGCTAATTCACCCCTCCACTTT.

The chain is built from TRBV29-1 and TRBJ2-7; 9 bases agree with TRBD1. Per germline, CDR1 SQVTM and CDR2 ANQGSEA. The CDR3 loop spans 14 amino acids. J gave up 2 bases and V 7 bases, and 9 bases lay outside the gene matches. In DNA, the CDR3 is TGCAGCGCCTACCCGGGACAGGGCCCCTACGAGCAGTACTTC. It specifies CSAYPGQGPYEQYF.

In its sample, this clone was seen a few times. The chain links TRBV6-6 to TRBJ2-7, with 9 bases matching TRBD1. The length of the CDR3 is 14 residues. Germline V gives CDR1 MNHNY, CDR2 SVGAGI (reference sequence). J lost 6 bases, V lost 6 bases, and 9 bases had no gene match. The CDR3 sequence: CASSFGTGFGEQYF. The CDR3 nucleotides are TGTGCCAGCAGCTTCGGGACAGGGTTCGGCGAGCAGTACTTC.

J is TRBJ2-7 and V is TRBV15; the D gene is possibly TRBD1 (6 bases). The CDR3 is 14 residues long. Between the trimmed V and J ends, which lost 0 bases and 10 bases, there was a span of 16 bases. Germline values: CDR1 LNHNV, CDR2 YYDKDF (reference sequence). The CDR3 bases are TGTGCCACCAGCAGAGATAGGGGGACGGTCGAACAGTACTTC. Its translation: CATSRDRGTVEQYF.

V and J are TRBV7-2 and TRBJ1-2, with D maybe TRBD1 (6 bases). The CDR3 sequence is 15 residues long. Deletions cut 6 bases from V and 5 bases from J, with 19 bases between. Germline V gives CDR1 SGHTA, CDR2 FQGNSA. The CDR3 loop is CASSLTGGARYGYTF. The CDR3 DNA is TGTGCCAGCAGTTTAACTGGGGGGGCACGGTATGGCTACACCTTC.

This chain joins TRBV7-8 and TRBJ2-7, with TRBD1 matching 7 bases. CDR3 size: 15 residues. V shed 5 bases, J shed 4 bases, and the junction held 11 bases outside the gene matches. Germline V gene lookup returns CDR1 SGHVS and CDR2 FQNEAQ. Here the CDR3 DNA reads TGTGCCAGCAGCCCCAGGGGGTCGGGGTTATACGAGCAGTACTTC. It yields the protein CASSPRGSGLYEQYF.